Shown below are 25 T cell receptor beta chains from a single sample sequenced in a study of T cell responses to AZD1222 COVID-19 vaccine. This table comes from immunoSEQ multiplex PCR, and its TCRdb copy is limited to in-frame clones, with some not included. The sample records 90,000 to 120,000 clones, more than 75% being singletons. The material sequenced was peripheral blood, taken on day 0 of AZD1222 vaccination. Every receptor here comes from an adult in good health.

The rearrangement links TRBV6-5 to TRBJ1-1; tentatively, D is TRBD1 (5 bases). The V end lost 2 bases, the J end lost 11 bases, and 15 bases lay between the germline ends. The germline CDR1 and CDR2 sequences are MNHEY and SVGAGI. The CDR3 covers 13 residues. The CDR3 DNA is TGTGCCAGCAGTTACGGGGGTGGAGGTTGGGCTTTCTTT. Translating gives CASSYGGGGWAFF.

A few counts support this clone. The J gene is TRBJ2-7, the V gene TRBV20-1; perhaps TRBD1 as D (6 bases). Trimming shortened V by 3 bases and J by 3 bases, and 12 bases separated the two germline ends. Germline V gene data show CDR1 as DFQATT and CDR2 as SNEGSKA (reference sequence). The CDR3 is made up of 13 amino acids. Here the CDR3 DNA reads TGCAGTGCTAGTTCGTACAGGGACTACGAGCAGTACTTC. Its translation: CSASSYRDYEQYF.

The sample holds one count of this clone. This chain uses TRBV30 with TRBJ1-5; D is perhaps TRBD1 (6 bases). This CDR3 spans 15 amino acids. Germline assignment: CDR1 GTSNPN and CDR2 SVGIG (reference sequence). V lost 3 bases to trimming and J lost 5 bases, with 17 bases between them. The CDR3 reads CAWSPYREGDQPQHF. Written as DNA, the CDR3 is TGTGCCTGGAGCCCCTACAGGGAGGGGGATCAGCCCCAGCATTTT.

As DNA, the CDR3 is TGCGCCAGCAGCTTGGATTCTACAGGGGCCAATAACTATGGCTACACCTTC. This encodes CASSLDSTGANNYGYTF. The genes are TRBV5-1 and TRBJ1-2; 7 bases agree with TRBD1. V lost 0 bases, J lost 1 base, and 9 bases stayed unmatched. Germline CDR1 and CDR2: SGHRS and YFSETQ. The CDR3 covers 17 residues.

CDR3 amino acids: CASSETINTEAFF. The CDR3 DNA follows: TGTGCCAGCAGTGAGACAATTAACACTGAAGCTTTCTTT. The chain joins TRBV6-1 to TRBJ1-1; no firm D call. CDR1 and CDR2 (germline): MNHNS, SASEGT. Trimming pared 3 bases from V and 2 bases from J, leaving 7 bases between. CDR3 size: 13 residues.

The gene calls are TRBV6-6 and TRBJ2-5; D is possibly TRBD1 or TRBD2 (5 bases each). The germline gives CDR1 MNHNY, CDR2 SVGAGI (reference sequence). V was trimmed by 5 bases and J by 1 base, leaving 20 bases between them. This CDR3 has 17 residues. CDR3 bases: TGTGCCAGCAGTCCTACGGTGAATTGGGGGTCCCAAGAGACCCAGTACTTC. Translated, it gives CASSPTVNWGSQETQYF.

The V gene is TRBV5-1, the J gene TRBJ2-5; the match to TRBD1 covers 7 bases. V lost 2 bases and J lost 4; bases outside the gene matches: 8. The CDR3 runs to 15 residues. Germline values: CDR1 SGHRS, CDR2 YFSETQ. As DNA, the CDR3 is TGCGCCAGCAGCTTCGAGGGGGCGCGTGTAGAGACCCAGTACTTC. Translation gives CASSFEGARVETQYF.

V is TRBV19 and J is TRBJ1-3; no clear D gene. Germline-derived CDR1 and CDR2 are LNHDA and SQIVND (reference sequence). V lost 11 bases, J lost 0 bases, and 17 bases lay in between. This CDR3 spans 15 amino acids. For the CDR3, the DNA is TGTGCCCTCGCCCAGGCACCCTGCTCTGGAAACACCATATATTTT. Translated, it gives CALAQAPCSGNTIYF.

The genes are TRBV10-3 and TRBJ2-2, with 10 bases identical to TRBD1. The CDR3 extends over 13 amino acids. With V trimmed by 9 bases and J by 4 bases, 2 bases remained unmatched. Per the germline V gene, CDR1 is ENHRY and CDR2 is SYGVKD. CDR3 residues: CAIRTGGTGELFF. The CDR3 DNA is TGTGCCATAAGGACAGGGGGCACCGGGGAGCTGTTTTTT.

V usage is TRBV5-6 and J usage is TRBJ2-1; D not certain. The V and J ends lost 3 bases and 6 bases respectively, with 4 bases between them. This CDR3 comprises 11 residues. Germline V gives CDR1 SGHDT, CDR2 YYEEEE. CDR3 protein: CASSSLNEQFF. The DNA for the CDR3 is TGTGCCAGCAGCTCGCTCAATGAGCAGTTCTTC. Full variable domain (rest looked up from reference TRBV5-6 and TRBJ2-1): DAGVTQSPTHLIKTRGQQVTLRCSPKSGHDTVSWYQQALGQGPQFIFQYYEEEERQRGNFPDRFSGHQFPNYSSELNVNALLLGDSALYLCASSSLNEQFFGPGTRLTVL.

The V gene is TRBV2, the J gene TRBJ1-3, with no clear D. Germline lookup yields CDR1 SNHLY and CDR2 FYNNEI. Trimming took off 3 bases at V and 0 bases at J, with 6 bases between the two ends. CDR3 length: 14 residues. CDR3 residues: CASSDGFSGNTIYF. The CDR3 nucleotides are TGTGCCAGCAGTGACGGGTTCTCTGGAAACACCATATATTTT.

The chain combines TRBV3-1 (or the pseudogene TRBV3-2) with TRBJ2-2; D unresolved. This CDR3 spans 13 amino acids. CDR1 and CDR2 (germline): LGHDT, YNNKEL (reference sequence). V was shortened by 8 bases and J by 0 bases, with 7 bases between the two germline ends. CDR3 sequence (DNA): TGTGCCAGCCGCGACCCGAACACCGGGGAGCTGTTTTTT. Protein sequence: CASRDPNTGELFF.

The chain has TRBV12-3 or TRBV12-4 and TRBJ2-6; D is unclear. This CDR3 region has 13 residues. V was shortened by 8 bases and J by 0 bases, with 5 bases between the two germline ends. The CDR3 nucleotides read TGTGCCAGCGGGGTCTCTGGGGCCAACGTCCTGACTTTC. Protein product: CASGVSGANVLTF.

The chain couples TRBV4-2 to TRBJ2-3, with D hard to call. Trimming took off 0 bases at V and 5 bases at J, with 21 bases between the two ends. CDR3 length: 18 residues. Germline-derived CDR1 and CDR2 are LGHNA and YNFKEQ. The CDR3 DNA is TGTGCCAGCAGCCAAGAAAGGTTACCCCTCGGTGCCGGAGATACGCAGTATTTT. Residues: CASSQERLPLGAGDTQYF.

The V call is TRBV28, the J call TRBJ2-7; 8 bases agree with TRBD1. V shed 6 bases and J 4 bases; nucleotides not matched to a gene: 14. CDR1 is MDHEN, CDR2 SYDVKM, per germline. This CDR3 is 16 amino acids long. DNA for the CDR3: TGTGCCAGCAGCTTTTTAAGAGGACAGGGCTTATACGAGCAGTACTTC. Protein: CASSFLRGQGLYEQYF.

The rearrangement uses TRBV6-5 and TRBJ1-1; D might be TRBD1 (5 bases). V was trimmed by 2 bases and J by 2 bases, leaving 15 bases between them. Germline V gene data show CDR1 as MNHEY and CDR2 as SVGAGI. This CDR3 has 16 residues. In DNA, the CDR3 is TGTGCCAGCAGTTACGAGGGGATCCAGCCCAACACTGAAGCTTTCTTT. Protein product: CASSYEGIQPNTEAFF.

The rearrangement joins TRBV5-1 to TRBJ1-2; 10 nucleotides line up with TRBD1. Trimming removed 7 bases from V and 6 bases from J; junction bases left unmatched: 6. The CDR3 is 13 residues long. Germline V lookup: CDR1 SGHRS, CDR2 YFSETQ. Here the CDR3 reads CASEVGTGDGYTF. CDR3 DNA sequence: TGCGCCAGCGAAGTTGGGACAGGGGATGGCTACACCTTC.

The chain links TRBV6-2 or TRBV6-3 to TRBJ1-6; possible D gene TRBD1, 5 bases. The germline V gene has CDR1 MNHEY and CDR2 SVGEGT. The CDR3 sequence is 14 residues long. Trimming removed 5 bases at V and 7 bases at J, with 12 bases between. The CDR3 reads CASSNPGQNSPLHF. CDR3 DNA: TGTGCCAGCAGTAATCCAGGGCAAAATTCACCCCTCCACTTT.

The chain employs TRBV29-1 and TRBJ1-2; weak D call: TRBD1 (5 bases). The CDR3 covers 14 residues. CDR1 is SQVTM, CDR2 ANQGSEA, per germline. V lost 6 bases and J 8 bases, leaving 22 bases between the germline ends. The CDR3: CSVPTGGRARGYTF. The CDR3 DNA reads TGCAGCGTACCTACAGGCGGGAGGGCGAGAGGCTACACCTTC.

The V call is TRBV19, the J call TRBJ1-5, with D perhaps matching TRBD1 (5 bases). Germline V lookup: CDR1 LNHDA, CDR2 SQIVND (reference sequence). The CDR3 loop spans 15 amino acids. Trimming took off 2 bases at V and 2 bases at J, with 10 bases between the two ends. CDR3 amino acids: CASSITGGGNQPQHF. In DNA, the CDR3 is TGTGCCAGTAGTATAACAGGTGGGGGCAATCAGCCCCAGCATTTT.

This rearrangement joins TRBV10-1 to TRBJ2-5; TRBD2 agrees at 7 bases. CDR1 WNHNN and CDR2 SYGVQD come from the germline V gene (reference sequence). CDR3 length: 14 amino acids. J was trimmed by 2 bases and V by 6 bases; bases with no gene match: 6. The CDR3 loop reads CASRLLAEQETQYF. For the CDR3, the DNA is TGCGCCAGCAGGTTGCTAGCGGAACAAGAGACCCAGTACTTC.

The chain has TRBV30 and TRBJ1-2; 10 nucleotides match TRBD1. The CDR3 consists of 16 residues. The germline V gene has CDR1 GTSNPN and CDR2 SVGIG (reference sequence). After removal of 1 base from V and 0 bases from J, the junction contained 5 bases not matched to a gene. In DNA, the CDR3 is TGTGCCTGGAGTGGACAGGGGGCAAAGGCTAACTATGGCTACACCTTC. Translated, it gives CAWSGQGAKANYGYTF.

J is TRBJ2-2 and V is TRBV5-4; 7 nucleotides line up with TRBD2. Germline CDR1 reads SGHNT; CDR2 reads YYREEE (reference sequence). V shed 1 base, J shed 5 bases, and the junction held 5 bases outside the gene matches. The CDR3 covers 15 residues. The CDR3 DNA is TGTGCCAGCAGCTTGATGGCTAGCGGAACCGGGGAGCTGTTTTTT. Its protein is CASSLMASGTGELFF.

The chain joins TRBV3-1 (or the pseudogene TRBV3-2) to TRBJ1-3; D gene uncertain. This CDR3 spans 16 amino acids. Trimming cost V 1 base and J 0 bases, with 10 bases left between them. The germline CDR1 and CDR2 sequences are LGHDT and YNNKEL (reference sequence). The CDR3 here is CASSQGAASSGNTIYF. The CDR3 DNA follows: TGTGCCAGCAGCCAAGGCGCAGCATCCTCTGGAAACACCATATATTTT.

The chain joins TRBV7-2 to TRBJ2-7, with 8 bases identical to TRBD2. Germline lookup yields CDR1 SGHTA and CDR2 FQGNSA. Trimming cost V 8 bases and J 6 bases; bases outside gene matches: 15. CDR3 length: 15 residues. CDR3 sequence reads: CASGSAGTRLTEQYF. CDR3 nucleotide sequence: TGTGCCAGCGGGTCGGCGGGGACTAGATTAACCGAGCAGTACTTC.